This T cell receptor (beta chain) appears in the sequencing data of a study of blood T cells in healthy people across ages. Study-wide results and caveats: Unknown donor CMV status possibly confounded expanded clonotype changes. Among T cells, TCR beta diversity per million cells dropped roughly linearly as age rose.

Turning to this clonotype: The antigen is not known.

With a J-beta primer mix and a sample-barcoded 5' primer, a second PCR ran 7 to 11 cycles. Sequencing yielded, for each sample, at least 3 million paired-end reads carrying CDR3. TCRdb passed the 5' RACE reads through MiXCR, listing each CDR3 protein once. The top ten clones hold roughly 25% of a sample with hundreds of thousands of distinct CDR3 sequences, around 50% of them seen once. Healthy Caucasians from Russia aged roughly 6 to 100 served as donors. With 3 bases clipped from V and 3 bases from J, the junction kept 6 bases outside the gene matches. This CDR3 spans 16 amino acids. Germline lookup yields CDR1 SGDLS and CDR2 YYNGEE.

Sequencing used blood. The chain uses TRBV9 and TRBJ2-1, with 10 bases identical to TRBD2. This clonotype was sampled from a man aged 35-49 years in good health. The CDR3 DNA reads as TGTGCCAGCAGCGAGGGACCTAGCGGGGGCTACAATGAGCAGTTCTTC. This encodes CASSEGPSGGYNEQFF.